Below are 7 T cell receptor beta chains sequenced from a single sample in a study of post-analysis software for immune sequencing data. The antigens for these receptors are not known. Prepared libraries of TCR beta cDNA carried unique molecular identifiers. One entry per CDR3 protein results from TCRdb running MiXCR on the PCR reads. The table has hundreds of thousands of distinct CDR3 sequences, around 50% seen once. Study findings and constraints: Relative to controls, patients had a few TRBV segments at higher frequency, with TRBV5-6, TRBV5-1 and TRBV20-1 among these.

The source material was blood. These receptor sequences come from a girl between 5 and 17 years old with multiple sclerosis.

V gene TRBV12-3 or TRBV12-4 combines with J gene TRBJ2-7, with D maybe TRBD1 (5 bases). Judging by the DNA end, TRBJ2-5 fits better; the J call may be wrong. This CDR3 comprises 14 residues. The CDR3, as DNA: TGTGCCAGCAGTTTGGCAGGGATTGTGGAGACCCAGTACTTC. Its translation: CASSLAGIVETQYF.

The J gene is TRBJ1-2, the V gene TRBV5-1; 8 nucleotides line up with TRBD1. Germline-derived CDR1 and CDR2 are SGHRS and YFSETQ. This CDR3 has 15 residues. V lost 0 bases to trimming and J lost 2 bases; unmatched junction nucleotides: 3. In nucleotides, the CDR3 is TGCGCCAGCAGCTTGGGGGGACAGGAGAACTATGGCTACACCTTC. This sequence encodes CASSLGGQENYGYTF. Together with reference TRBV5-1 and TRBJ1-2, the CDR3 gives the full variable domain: KAGVTQTPRYLIKTRGQQVTLSCSPISGHRSVSWYQQTPGQGLQFLFEYFSETQRNKGNFPGRFSGRQFSNSRSEMNVSTLELGDSALYLCASSLGGQENYGYTFGSGTRLTVV.

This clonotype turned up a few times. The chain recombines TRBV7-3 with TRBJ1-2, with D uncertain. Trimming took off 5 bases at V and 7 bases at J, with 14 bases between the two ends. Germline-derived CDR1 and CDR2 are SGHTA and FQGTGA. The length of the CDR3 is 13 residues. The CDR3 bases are TGTGCCAGCAGCCGGGCTATCCTGGCTGGCTACACCTTC. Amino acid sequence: CASSRAILAGYTF.

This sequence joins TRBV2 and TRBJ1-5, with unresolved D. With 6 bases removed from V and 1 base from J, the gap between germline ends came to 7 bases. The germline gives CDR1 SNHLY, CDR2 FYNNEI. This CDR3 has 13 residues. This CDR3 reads CASRLESNQPQHF. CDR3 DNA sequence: TGTGCCAGCAGATTGGAGAGCAATCAGCCCCAGCATTTT. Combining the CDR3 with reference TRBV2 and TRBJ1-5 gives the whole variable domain EPEVTQTPSHQVTQMGQEVILRCVPISNHLYFYWYRQILGQKVEFLVSFYNNEISEKSEIFDDQFSVERPDGSNFTLKIRSTKLEDSAMYFCASRLESNQPQHFGDGTRLSIL.

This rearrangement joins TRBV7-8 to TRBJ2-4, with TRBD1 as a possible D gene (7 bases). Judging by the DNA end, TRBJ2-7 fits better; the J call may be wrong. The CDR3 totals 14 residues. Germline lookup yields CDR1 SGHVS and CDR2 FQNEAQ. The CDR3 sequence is CASSLGGQPHEQYF. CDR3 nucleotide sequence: TGTGCCAGCAGCTTGGGGGGACAGCCCCACGAGCAGTACTTC.

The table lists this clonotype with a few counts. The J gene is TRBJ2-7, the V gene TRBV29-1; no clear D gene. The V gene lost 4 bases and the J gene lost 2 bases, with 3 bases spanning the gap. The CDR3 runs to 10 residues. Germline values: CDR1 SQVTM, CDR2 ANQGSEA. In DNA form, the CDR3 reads TGCAGCGTTGTAGCCTACGAGCAGTACTTC. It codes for CSVVAYEQYF.

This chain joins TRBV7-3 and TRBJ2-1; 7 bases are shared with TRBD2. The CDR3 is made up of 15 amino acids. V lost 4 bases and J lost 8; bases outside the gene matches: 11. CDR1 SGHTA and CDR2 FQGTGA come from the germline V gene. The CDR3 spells CASSSWTSGRDEQFF. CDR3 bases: TGTGCCAGCAGCTCCTGGACTAGTGGGAGGGATGAGCAGTTCTTC.